The 22 T cell receptor beta chains in this list originate from one sample, sequenced in a study of blood T cell repertoires in COVID-19. TCRdb keeps only in-frame clones here, not all; method: immunoSEQ multiplex PCR. The sample gives approximately 170,000 clones, almost 85% of which show up once; under 3.5% is in the top ten. Sequenced sample: peripheral blood. The receptors derive from a woman at least 80 years old with COVID-19, enrolled during active disease.

This chain links TRBV6-2 or TRBV6-3 with TRBJ1-2, with 8 nucleotides matching TRBD1. Germline V CDR1 and CDR2: MNHEY, SVGEGT. The CDR3 extends over 13 amino acids. The ends lost 5 bases at V and 4 bases at J; junction bases unmatched: 3. This CDR3 is CASSQTGGYGYTF. Written as DNA, the CDR3 is TGTGCCAGCAGTCAAACAGGGGGCTATGGCTACACCTTC.

The V gene is TRBV4-3, the J gene TRBJ2-5; 7 bases fit TRBD2. The length of the CDR3 is 17 residues. Trimming at V came to 1 base and at J to 0 bases, leaving 8 bases not matched to a gene. CDR1 is LGHNA and CDR2 is YSLEER in the germline V gene. The CDR3 sequence: CASSQAGLGGNQETQYF. CDR3 bases: TGCGCCAGCAGCCAAGCGGGCCTCGGGGGGAACCAAGAGACCCAGTACTTC.

This clone was detected once. V is TRBV7-2 and J is TRBJ1-1; D gene ambiguous. The CDR3 length is 13 residues. Between the trimmed V and J ends, which lost 4 bases and 1 base, there was a span of 7 bases. Germline V gives CDR1 SGHTA, CDR2 FQGNSA. The CDR3, as DNA: TGTGCCAGCAGCTATCAGGCGAACACTGAAGCTTTCTTT. This sequence encodes CASSYQANTEAFF.

V gene TRBV5-1 combines with J gene TRBJ2-3; 12 nucleotides match TRBD2. V shed 3 bases, J shed 4 bases, and the junction held 3 bases outside the gene matches. The CDR3 covers 15 residues. From germline, CDR1 is SGHRS and CDR2 YFSETQ. In nucleotides, the CDR3 is TGCGCCAGCAGCTCCCTAGCGGGAGGGGCAGATACGCAGTATTTT. Translated, it gives CASSSLAGGADTQYF.

The chain recombines TRBV5-1 with TRBJ2-2; the match to TRBD2 covers 11 bases. The V segment lost 1 base and the J segment 6 bases; nucleotides outside the gene matches: 8. The germline V gene encodes CDR1 SGHRS and CDR2 YFSETQ. The CDR3 covers 17 residues. Here the CDR3 reads CASSLTLAGGSSGELFF. CDR3 nucleotide sequence: TGCGCCAGCAGCTTGACCTTAGCGGGAGGGTCGTCCGGGGAGCTGTTTTTT.

The CDR3 loop reads CASSLFAVQGAYEQYF. In DNA form, the CDR3 reads TGTGCCAGCAGCTTATTCGCAGTGCAGGGTGCCTACGAGCAGTACTTC. J is TRBJ2-7 and V is TRBV11-3; perhaps TRBD1 as D (5 bases). The CDR3 runs 16 residues. Germline values: CDR1 SGHNT, CDR2 YENEEA. Trimming cost V 2 bases and J 2 bases, with 16 bases left between them.

This chain connects TRBV5-1 to TRBJ2-5, with TRBD1 as a possible D gene (6 bases). CDR3 length equals 15 residues. Looked up from germline, CDR1 is SGHRS and CDR2 is YFSETQ. Trimming shortened V by 4 bases and J by 6 bases, and 19 bases separated the two germline ends. In nucleotides, the CDR3 is TGCGCCAGCAGCCCGGCACACACACAGGGCCAGACCCAGTACTTC. Translated: CASSPAHTQGQTQYF.

The chain employs TRBV19 and TRBJ2-3, with 8 bases identical to TRBD1. J gave up 6 bases and V 6 bases, and 5 bases lay outside the gene matches. There are 13 residues in the CDR3. The germline V gene has CDR1 LNHDA and CDR2 SQIVND (reference sequence). The CDR3: CASRTGVSDTQYF. The CDR3 DNA reads TGTGCCAGTAGGACAGGGGTGAGCGATACGCAGTATTTT.

V and J are TRBV29-1 and TRBJ2-3; maybe TRBD1 (6 bases). The CDR3 sequence is 12 residues long. Trimming pared 5 bases from V and 6 bases from J, leaving 12 bases between. Per germline, CDR1 SQVTM and CDR2 ANQGSEA. In DNA form, the CDR3 reads TGCAGCGTTCTGGGGGCCTCCGATACGCAGTATTTT. It translates to CSVLGASDTQYF.

CDR3 nucleotide sequence: TGCGCCAGCAGCGGGGCCCCTTGGGGGACATCCTACGAGCAGTACTTC. Amino acid sequence: CASSGAPWGTSYEQYF. This rearrangement joins TRBV5-1 to TRBJ2-7; TRBD1 is a possible D gene (6 bases). The germline V gene encodes CDR1 SGHRS and CDR2 YFSETQ. CDR3 length: 16 residues. V shed 4 bases and J shed 1 base, with 18 bases lying between them.

The chain recombines TRBV18 with TRBJ2-7; maybe TRBD2 (5 bases). V was clipped by 7 bases and J by 0 bases, with 13 bases between them. CDR1 is KGHSH, CDR2 LQKENI, per germline. This CDR3 spans 14 amino acids. The CDR3 DNA sequence: TGTGCCAGCTACCTTGGGGAGAGCTCCTACGAGCAGTACTTC. This gives the protein CASYLGESSYEQYF.

In its sample, this clone was seen once. The J gene is TRBJ2-1, the V gene TRBV28; TRBD2 is a possible D gene (7 bases). V dropped 1 base and J dropped 5 bases, with 12 bases sitting between them. The CDR3 is made up of 15 amino acids. Germline V gene sequence: CDR1 MDHEN, CDR2 SYDVKM. CDR3 protein: CASSLFGGPNNEQFF. The CDR3 DNA reads TGTGCCAGCAGTTTATTCGGGGGGCCCAACAATGAGCAGTTCTTC.

The rearrangement joins TRBV9 to TRBJ2-1, with 7 bases that match TRBD1. Germline V CDR1 and CDR2: SGDLS, YYNGEE. There are 17 residues in the CDR3. Trimming cost V 3 bases and J 0 bases; bases outside gene matches: 9. The CDR3 DNA follows: TGTGCCAGCAGCGGGGCGACAGGGTCGGGCTCCTACAATGAGCAGTTCTTC. Its translation is CASSGATGSGSYNEQFF.

The CDR3 bases are TGTGCCAGCAGCCCGACAGGGATAAGCAATCAGCCCCAGCATTTT. This gives the protein CASSPTGISNQPQHF. V is TRBV7-9 and J is TRBJ1-5; 7 bases line up with TRBD1. Germline values: CDR1 SEHNR, CDR2 FQNEAQ (reference sequence). The CDR3 is made up of 15 amino acids. V lost 5 bases, J lost 1 base, and 5 bases stayed unmatched. The whole variable domain, remainder taken from reference TRBV7-9 and TRBJ1-5, is DTGVSQNPRHKITKRGQNVTFRCDPISEHNRLYWYRQTLGQGPEFLTYFQNEAQLEKSRLLSDRFSAERPKGSFSTLEIQRTEQGDSAMYLCASSPTGISNQPQHFGDGTRLSIL.

The chain uses TRBV19 and TRBJ1-1; tentatively, D is TRBD1 (5 bases). Trimming cost V 9 bases and J 0 bases, with 17 bases left between them. The CDR3 has 15 amino acids. From germline, CDR1 is LNHDA and CDR2 SQIVND (reference sequence). The CDR3 DNA reads as TGTGCCAGCTTGGGATGGGGCAGGCTGAACACTGAAGCTTTCTTT. Protein sequence: CASLGWGRLNTEAFF.

V usage is TRBV12-5 and J usage is TRBJ1-5, with TRBD1 identical over 7 bases. The V segment lost 6 bases and the J segment 7 bases; nucleotides outside the gene matches: 9. The CDR3 length is 14 residues. CDR1 and CDR2 (germline): LGHNT, FRNRAP. This CDR3 reads CASGTGSSKQPQHF. The DNA for the CDR3 is TGTGCTAGTGGGACAGGGAGTTCAAAACAGCCCCAGCATTTT. The full variable domain, rest sourced from reference TRBV12-5 and TRBJ1-5, is DARVTQTPRHKVTEMGQEVTMRCQPILGHNTVFWYRQTMMQGLELLAYFRNRAPLDDSGMPKDRFSAEMPDATLATLKIQPSEPRDSAVYFCASGTGSSKQPQHFGDGTRLSIL.

The rearrangement joins TRBV6-2 or TRBV6-3 to TRBJ2-2; a possible D gene is TRBD2 (5 bases). Germline loops: CDR1 MNHEY, CDR2 SVGEGT. V was shortened by 4 bases and J by 3 bases, with 12 bases between the two germline ends. The CDR3 loop spans 15 amino acids. CDR3 in amino acids: CASSSPTGYTGELFF. The DNA for the CDR3 is TGTGCCAGCAGTTCCCCTACGGGGTACACCGGGGAGCTGTTTTTT.

The rearrangement uses TRBV5-1 and TRBJ2-3, with TRBD2 matching 11 bases. The trim removed 4 bases at V and 0 bases at J, leaving 10 bases unmatched. In germline, CDR1 is SGHRS, CDR2 YFSETQ. The CDR3 runs 18 residues. In DNA form, the CDR3 reads TGCGCCAGCAGCGCTCTAGCGGGAGGCCCCATTAGCACAGATACGCAGTATTTT. Amino acid sequence: CASSALAGGPISTDTQYF.

The rearrangement joins TRBV5-4 to TRBJ2-7; 10 bases are a match to TRBD2. V shed 4 bases, J shed 9 bases, and the junction held 13 bases outside the gene matches. This CDR3 spans 15 amino acids. The germline V gene has CDR1 SGHNT and CDR2 YYREEE (reference sequence). Here the CDR3 reads CASSPPSGGPGGQYF. CDR3 coding DNA: TGTGCCAGCAGCCCTCCTAGCGGGGGCCCAGGAGGGCAGTACTTC.

The CDR3 nucleotides are TGCAGCGTTGAAGGACAGGCGATGAACACTGAAGCTTTCTTT. It yields the protein CSVEGQAMNTEAFF. The chain carries TRBV29-1 and TRBJ1-1, with TRBD1 as a possible D gene (6 bases). Germline CDR1 and CDR2: SQVTM and ANQGSEA. This CDR3 is built from 14 residues. With 1 base removed from V and 0 bases from J, the gap between germline ends came to 9 bases.

This chain connects TRBV21-1 to TRBJ1-2; the table's D call of TRBD1 was not tested on the DNA. TRBV21-1 counts as a pseudogene. The CDR3 length is 13 residues. CDR3: CASAEQANYGYTF. The CDR3, as DNA: TGTGCCAGCGCTGAACAGGCTAACTATGGCTACACCTTC.

The count of this clone is one. Written as DNA, the CDR3 is TGCAGCGTTGAACGGCTAGCGGGGGGCTTAAACAATGAGCAGTTCTTC. Its protein product is CSVERLAGGLNNEQFF. The chain uses TRBV29-1 and TRBJ2-1, with TRBD2 identical over 11 bases. From germline, CDR1 is SQVTM and CDR2 ANQGSEA. CDR3 length: 16 residues. V trimming: 2 bases; J trimming: 5 bases; junction bases outside the gene matches: 8.